The source of this T cell receptor beta chain is a study of cytotoxic CD8 clonotypes in ibrutinib-treated CLL. The assay was immunoSEQ multiplex PCR, and TCRdb's table has in-frame clones only and misses some. The sample includes approximately 100,000 clones, 58% of them seen just once. Study-level findings and limits: A difference in sampling times existed between sustained-remission and progressing patients. Ibrutinib response saw clonality rise, and progression saw it return toward baseline.

Concerning this clone itself: Its antigen is still unknown.

Material: PBMCs, obtained after 24 months of ibrutinib treatment. The sequence came from a human donor with chronic lymphocytic leukemia.

Written as DNA, the CDR3 is TGTGCCAGCAGTTACTCTATCACAGGGAGCTACGAGCAGTACTTC. Translation: CASSYSITGSYEQYF. The chain carries TRBV6-6 and TRBJ2-7; weak D call: TRBD1 (6 bases). The CDR3 has 15 residues. CDR1 and CDR2 (germline): MNHNY, SVGAGI (reference sequence). Deletions cut 0 bases from V and 3 bases from J, with 12 bases between.